This T cell receptor beta chain was sequenced during a study of Ad26.COV2.S vaccination and SARS-CoV-2 variants. Study as a whole: This donor came from the COV1001 trial of Ad26.COV2.S.

Method: immunoSEQ multiplex PCR; TCRdb's copy keeps in-frame clones and lacks some. The sample has some 480,000 clones; 87% are singletons. Treatment indicated: 15 to 20 received Ad26.COV2.S at low or high dose, single or two shots; about 5 received placebo; per-sample allocation not given. Sampling took place 63 days after the first vaccine or placebo injection. Trimming left V 5 bases short and J 1 base short, with 15 bases between. Germline V gives CDR1 SGHVS, CDR2 FNYEAQ. The CDR3 consists of 16 residues. The receptor was isolated from a person between 18 and 60 years old who received the Ad26.COV2.S COVID-19 vaccine or a placebo. This chain links TRBV7-6 with TRBJ1-5, with D perhaps matching TRBD1 (6 bases). The specimen was peripheral blood, collected in a trial of Ad26.COV2.S vaccine versus placebo. The CDR3 nucleotides read TGTGCCAGCAGCCCTCAGGGGAGTCGGAGCAATCAGCCCCAGCATTTT. Translating gives CASSPQGSRSNQPQHF. The whole variable domain, filled in from reference TRBV7-6 and TRBJ1-5, reads GAGVSQSPRYKVTKRGQDVALRCDPISGHVSLYWYRQALGQGPEFLTYFNYEAQQDKSGLPNDRFSAERPEGSISTLTIQRTEQRDSAMYRCASSPQGSRSNQPQHFGDGTRLSIL.